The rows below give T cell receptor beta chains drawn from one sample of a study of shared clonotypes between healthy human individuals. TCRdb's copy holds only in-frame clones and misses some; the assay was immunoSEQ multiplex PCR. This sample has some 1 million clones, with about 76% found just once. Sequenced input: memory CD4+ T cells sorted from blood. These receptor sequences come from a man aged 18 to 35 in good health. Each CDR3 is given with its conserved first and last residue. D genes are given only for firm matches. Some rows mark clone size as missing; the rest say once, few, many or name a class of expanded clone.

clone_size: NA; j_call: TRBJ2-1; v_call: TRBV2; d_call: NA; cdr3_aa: CASSVRDNEQFF
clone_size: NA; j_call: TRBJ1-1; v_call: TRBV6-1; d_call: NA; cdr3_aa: CASIKGGSAFF
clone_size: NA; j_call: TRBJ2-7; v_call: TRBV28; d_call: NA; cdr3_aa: CASSRGTDTYEQYF
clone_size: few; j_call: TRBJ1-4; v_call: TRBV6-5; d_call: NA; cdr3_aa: CASSYGTPNEKLFF
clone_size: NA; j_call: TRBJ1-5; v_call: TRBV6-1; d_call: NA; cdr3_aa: CASSEDTSQHF
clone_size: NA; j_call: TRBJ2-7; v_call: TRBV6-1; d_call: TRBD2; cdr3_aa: CASSEGPSGGPYEQYF
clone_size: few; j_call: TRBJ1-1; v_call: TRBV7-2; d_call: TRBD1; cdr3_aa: CASSWPGQGVTEAFF
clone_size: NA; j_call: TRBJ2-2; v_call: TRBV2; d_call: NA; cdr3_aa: CASSETGVYTGELFF
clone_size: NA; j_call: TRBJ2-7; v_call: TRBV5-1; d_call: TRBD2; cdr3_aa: CASSLLAGGPGYEQYF
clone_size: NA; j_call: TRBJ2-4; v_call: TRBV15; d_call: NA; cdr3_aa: CATSPSPAKNIQYF
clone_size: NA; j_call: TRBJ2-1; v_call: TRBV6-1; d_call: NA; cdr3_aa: CASSEAEVTYNEQFF
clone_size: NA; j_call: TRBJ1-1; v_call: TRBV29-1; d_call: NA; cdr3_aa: CSAWGGANTEAFF
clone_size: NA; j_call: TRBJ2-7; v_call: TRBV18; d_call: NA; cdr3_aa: CASFRSSSYEQYF
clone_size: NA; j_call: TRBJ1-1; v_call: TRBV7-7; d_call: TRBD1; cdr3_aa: CASSRDRDTEAFF
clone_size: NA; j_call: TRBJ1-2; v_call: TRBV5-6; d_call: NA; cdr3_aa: CASSGLSYGYTF
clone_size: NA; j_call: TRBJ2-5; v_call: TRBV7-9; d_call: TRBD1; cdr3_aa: CASSSSGTEETQYF
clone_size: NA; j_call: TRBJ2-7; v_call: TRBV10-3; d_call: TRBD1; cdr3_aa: CATGGQGGTYEQYF
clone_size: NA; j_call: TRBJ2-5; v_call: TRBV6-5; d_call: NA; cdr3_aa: CASSVPGSETQYF
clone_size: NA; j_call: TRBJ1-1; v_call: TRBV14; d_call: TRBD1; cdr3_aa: CASSLQGAGNTEAFF
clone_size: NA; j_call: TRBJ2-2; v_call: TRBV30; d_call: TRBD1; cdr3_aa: CAWSAKGAAVTGELFF
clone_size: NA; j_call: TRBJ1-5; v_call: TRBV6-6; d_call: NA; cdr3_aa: CASSYPAVESNQPQHF
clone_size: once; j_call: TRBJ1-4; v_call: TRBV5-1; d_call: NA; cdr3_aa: CASSTSQGREKLFF
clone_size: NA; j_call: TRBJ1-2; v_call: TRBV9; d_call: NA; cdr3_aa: CASSAGQDGYTF
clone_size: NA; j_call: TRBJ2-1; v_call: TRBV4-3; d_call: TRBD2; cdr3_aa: CASSQTSGSYNEQFF
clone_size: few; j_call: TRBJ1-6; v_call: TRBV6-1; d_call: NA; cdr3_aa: CASSEVGPQGSPLHF
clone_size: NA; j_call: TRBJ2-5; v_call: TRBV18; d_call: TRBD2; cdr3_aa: CASSPGLARETQYF
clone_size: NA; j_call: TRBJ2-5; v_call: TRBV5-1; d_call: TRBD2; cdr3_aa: CASSPDSGGAKETQYF
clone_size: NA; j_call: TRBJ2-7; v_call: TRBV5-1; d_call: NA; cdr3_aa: CASSLAGGAVGYEQYF
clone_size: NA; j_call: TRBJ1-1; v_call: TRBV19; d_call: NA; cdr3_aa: CASSTGRFSNTEAFF
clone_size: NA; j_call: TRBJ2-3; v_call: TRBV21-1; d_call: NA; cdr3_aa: CGSSEENATDTQYF
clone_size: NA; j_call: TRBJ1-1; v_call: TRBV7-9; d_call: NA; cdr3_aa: CASSPFGEVGGEAFF
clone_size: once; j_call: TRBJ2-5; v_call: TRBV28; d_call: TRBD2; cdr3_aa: CASSLPLQLAEAQYF
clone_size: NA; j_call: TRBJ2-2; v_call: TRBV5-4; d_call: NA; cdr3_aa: CASSFRNTGELFF
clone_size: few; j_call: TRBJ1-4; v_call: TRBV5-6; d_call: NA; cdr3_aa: CASSLGTASATNEKLFF
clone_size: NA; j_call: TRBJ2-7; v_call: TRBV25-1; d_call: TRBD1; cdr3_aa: CASSESSQGAAKQYF
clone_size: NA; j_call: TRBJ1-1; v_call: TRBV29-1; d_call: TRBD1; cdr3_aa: CSVQRGGGDEAFF
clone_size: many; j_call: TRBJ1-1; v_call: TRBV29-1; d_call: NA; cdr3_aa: CSVGGRTKAFF
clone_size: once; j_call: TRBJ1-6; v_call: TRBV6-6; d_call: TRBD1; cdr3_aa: CASRGTGSNSPLHF
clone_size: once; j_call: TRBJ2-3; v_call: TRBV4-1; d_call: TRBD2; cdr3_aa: CATRRALAGGPGRDTQYF
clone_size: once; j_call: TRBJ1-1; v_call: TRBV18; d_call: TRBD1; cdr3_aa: CASSPGDRGMNTEAFF
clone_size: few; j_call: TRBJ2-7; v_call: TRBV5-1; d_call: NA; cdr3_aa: CASSPRDTSYEQYF
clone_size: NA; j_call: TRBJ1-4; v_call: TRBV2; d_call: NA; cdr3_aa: CASSDGTNEKLFF
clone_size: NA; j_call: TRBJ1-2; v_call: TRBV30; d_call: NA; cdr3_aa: CAWSVTRGGLDGYTF
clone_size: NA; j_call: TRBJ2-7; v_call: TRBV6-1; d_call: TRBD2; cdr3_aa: CASSRLAASYEQYF
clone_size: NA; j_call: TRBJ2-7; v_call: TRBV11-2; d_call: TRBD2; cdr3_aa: CASSLAPSGREPQYF
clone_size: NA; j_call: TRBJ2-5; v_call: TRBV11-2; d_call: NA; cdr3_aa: CASSLDQLQETQYF
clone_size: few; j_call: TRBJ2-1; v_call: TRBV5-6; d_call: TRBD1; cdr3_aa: CASQQKTGYGNEQFF
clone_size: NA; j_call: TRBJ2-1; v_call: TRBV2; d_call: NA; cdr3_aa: CASFDFPYNEQFF
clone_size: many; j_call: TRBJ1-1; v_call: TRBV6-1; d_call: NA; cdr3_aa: CASSVGRVMNTEAFF
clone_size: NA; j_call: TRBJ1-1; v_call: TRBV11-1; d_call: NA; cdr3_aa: CASRGAKGVVTEAFF
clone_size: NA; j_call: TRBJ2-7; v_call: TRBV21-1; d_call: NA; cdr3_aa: CASSKAGQRITSRGSYEQYF
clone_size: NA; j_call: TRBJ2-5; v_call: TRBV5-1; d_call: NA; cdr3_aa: CASSRQYQETQYF